Listed below are T cell receptor beta chains from one sample, sequenced in a study of blood T cells in healthy people across ages. TCRdb ran MiXCR on the 5' RACE reads and lists one entry per CDR3 protein. This repertoire shows roughly 1.5 million distinct CDR3 sequences, about 42% found once; its top ten account for less than 5%. The sequenced sample was blood. The receptors were sampled from a woman between 18 and 29 years old in good health. Each CDR3 is given with its conserved first and last residue. The order of the fields is V gene, J gene, CDR3 length, clone size, D gene, CDR3 protein, CDR3 DNA. A D gene is named only where the DNA matches it firmly. Clone size, where shown, is once, few, many, or a class for clones that have expanded.

TRBV27,TRBJ2-7,12,few,-,CASSLIEGEQYF,TGTGCCAGCAGTTTGATAGAGGGCGAGCAGTACTTC
TRBV9,TRBJ2-6,15,-,-,CASSAQGSGANVLTF,TGTGCCAGCAGTGCCCAAGGCTCTGGGGCCAACGTCCTGACTTTC
TRBV4-2,TRBJ2-4,16,few,-,CASSQGGGVAKNIQYF,TGTGCCAGCAGCCAAGGAGGGGGGGTAGCCAAAAACATTCAGTACTTC
TRBV20-1,TRBJ1-4,15,few,-,CSARDSAGRNEKLFF,TGCAGTGCTAGAGATTCGGCAGGTCGAAATGAAAAACTGTTTTTT
TRBV25-1,TRBJ2-3,15,-,TRBD1,CASSEAGTGEDTQYF,TGTGCCAGCAGTGAAGCCGGGACAGGGGAAGATACGCAGTATTTT
TRBV6-2/TRBV6-3,TRBJ1-5,17,-,-,CASSYDVYRLSNQPQHF,TGTGCCAGCAGTTACGACGTGTACAGGCTTAGCAATCAGCCCCAGCATTTT
TRBV4-2,TRBJ1-2,14,once,TRBD1,CTSSQGQGADGYTF,TGTACCAGCAGCCAGGGACAGGGGGCTGATGGCTACACCTTC
TRBV12-3/TRBV12-4,TRBJ1-4,12,-,-,CASSFEREKLFF,TGTGCCAGCAGTTTCGAACGGGAAAAACTGTTTTTT
TRBV10-3,TRBJ2-5,15,-,TRBD2,CAISERLAGEETQYF,TGTGCCATCAGTGAGCGACTAGCTGGGGAAGAGACCCAGTACTTC
TRBV11-2,TRBJ2-3,14,-,TRBD2,CASSRMAGVDTQYF,TGTGCCAGCAGCCGAATGGCGGGAGTAGATACGCAGTATTTT
TRBV4-3,TRBJ2-3,19,-,TRBD2,CASSAGWVSSGGRADTQYF,TGCGCCAGCAGCGCGGGCTGGGTGTCTAGCGGGGGGCGGGCAGATACGCAGTATTTT
TRBV2,TRBJ1-2,14,few,-,CASRRQVANYGYTF,TGTGCCAGCAGAAGACAGGTTGCTAACTATGGCTACACCTTC
TRBV6-2/TRBV6-3,TRBJ1-6,13,-,-,CASSPGNHSPLHF,TGTGCCAGCAGCCCGGGCAACCATTCACCCCTCCACTTT
TRBV5-5,TRBJ2-3,16,-,-,CASSSWGGGSTDTQYF,TGTGCCAGCAGCTCGTGGGGCGGTGGCAGCACAGATACGCAGTATTTT
TRBV2,TRBJ1-2,9,few,-,CASSDGYTF,TGTGCCAGCAGTGATGGCTACACCTTC
TRBV4-2,TRBJ2-2,11,few,-,CASSQDGELFF,TGTGCCAGCAGCCAAGATGGGGAGCTGTTTTTT
TRBV5-1,TRBJ1-6,15,-,-,CASQDSGAYNSPLHF,TGCGCCTCACAAGACAGTGGGGCCTATAATTCACCCCTCCACTTT
TRBV9,TRBJ2-1,16,-,-,CASSVAGAGGYNEQFF,TGTGCCAGCAGCGTAGCTGGCGCAGGGGGGTACAATGAGCAGTTCTTC
TRBV5-5,TRBJ2-3,12,few,-,CASKSYTDTQYF,TGTGCCAGCAAGAGCTACACAGATACGCAGTATTTT
TRBV4-2,TRBJ2-7,13,-,-,CASSHQTAYEQYF,TGTGCCAGCAGCCACCAGACTGCCTACGAGCAGTACTTC
TRBV12-3/TRBV12-4,TRBJ2-3,15,few,-,CASSLNTGGTDTQYF,TGTGCCAGCAGTTTAAATACTGGAGGTACAGATACGCAGTATTTT
TRBV13,TRBJ2-6,14,few,-,CASISSSGANVLTF,TGTGCCAGCATATCTAGCTCTGGGGCCAACGTCCTGACTTTC
TRBV10-3,TRBJ2-3,15,few,-,CAIKSSTGRADTQYF,TGTGCCATCAAGTCTTCTACAGGGCGGGCAGATACGCAGTATTTT
TRBV29-1,TRBJ1-5,12,-,TRBD1,CSATTGDQPQHF,TGCAGCGCTACGACAGGGGATCAGCCCCAGCATTTT